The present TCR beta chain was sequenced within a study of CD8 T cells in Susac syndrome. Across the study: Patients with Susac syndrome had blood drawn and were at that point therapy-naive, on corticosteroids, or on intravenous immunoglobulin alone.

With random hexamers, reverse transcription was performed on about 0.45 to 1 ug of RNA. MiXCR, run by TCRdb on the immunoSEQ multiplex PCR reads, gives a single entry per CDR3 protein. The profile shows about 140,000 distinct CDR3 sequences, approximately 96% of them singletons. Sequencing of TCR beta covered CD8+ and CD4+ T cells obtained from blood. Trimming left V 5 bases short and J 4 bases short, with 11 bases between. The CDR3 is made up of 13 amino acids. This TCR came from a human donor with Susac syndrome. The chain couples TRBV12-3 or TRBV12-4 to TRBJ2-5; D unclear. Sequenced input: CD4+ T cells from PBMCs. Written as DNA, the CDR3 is TGTGCCAGCAGTCAGGCAGGTGGAGAGACCCAGTACTTC. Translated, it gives CASSQAGGETQYF.